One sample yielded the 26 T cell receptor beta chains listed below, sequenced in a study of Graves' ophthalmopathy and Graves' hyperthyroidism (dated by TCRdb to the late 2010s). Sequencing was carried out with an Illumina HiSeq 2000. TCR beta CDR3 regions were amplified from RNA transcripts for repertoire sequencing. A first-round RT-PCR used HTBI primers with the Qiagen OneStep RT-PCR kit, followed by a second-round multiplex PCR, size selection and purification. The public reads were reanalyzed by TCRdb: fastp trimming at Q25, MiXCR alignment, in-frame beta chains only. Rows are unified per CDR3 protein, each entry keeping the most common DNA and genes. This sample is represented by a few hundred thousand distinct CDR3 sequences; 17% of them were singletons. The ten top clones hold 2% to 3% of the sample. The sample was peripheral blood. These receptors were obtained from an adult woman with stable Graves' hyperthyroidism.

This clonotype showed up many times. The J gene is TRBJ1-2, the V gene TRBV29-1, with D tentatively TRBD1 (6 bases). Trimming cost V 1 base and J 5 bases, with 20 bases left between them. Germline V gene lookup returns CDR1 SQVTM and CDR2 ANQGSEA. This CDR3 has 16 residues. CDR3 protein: CSVEVYRDPSSYGYTF. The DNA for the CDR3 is TGCAGCGTTGAAGTTTACAGGGACCCTAGCAGTTATGGCTACACCTTC.

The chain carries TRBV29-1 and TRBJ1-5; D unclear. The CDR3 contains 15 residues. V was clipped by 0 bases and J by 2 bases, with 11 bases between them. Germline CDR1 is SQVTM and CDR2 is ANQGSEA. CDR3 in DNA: TGCAGCGTTGAAGATCGTAAGGGTGGCAATCAGCCCCAGCATTTT. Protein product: CSVEDRKGGNQPQHF.

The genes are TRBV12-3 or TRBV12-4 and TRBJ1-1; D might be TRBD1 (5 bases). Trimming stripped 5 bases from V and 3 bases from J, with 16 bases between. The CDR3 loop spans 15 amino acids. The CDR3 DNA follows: TGTGCCAGCAGTCCAAGACACCTGGGGGACACTGAAGCTTTCTTT. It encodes CASSPRHLGDTEAFF.

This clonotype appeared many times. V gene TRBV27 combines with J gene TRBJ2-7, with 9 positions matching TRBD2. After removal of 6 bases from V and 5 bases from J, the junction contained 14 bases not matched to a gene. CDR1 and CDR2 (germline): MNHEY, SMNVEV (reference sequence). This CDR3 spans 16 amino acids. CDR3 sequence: CASSPDSGRTKNEQYF. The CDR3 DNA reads TGTGCCAGCAGCCCCGATAGCGGGAGAACTAAGAACGAGCAGTACTTC.

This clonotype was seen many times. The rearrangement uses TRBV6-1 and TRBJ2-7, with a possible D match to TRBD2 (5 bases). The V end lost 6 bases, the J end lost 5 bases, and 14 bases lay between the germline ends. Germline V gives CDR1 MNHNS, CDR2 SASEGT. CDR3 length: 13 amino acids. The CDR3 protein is CASSPNGVHEQYF. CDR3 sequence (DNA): TGTGCCAGCAGCCCCAACGGGGTCCACGAGCAGTACTTC.

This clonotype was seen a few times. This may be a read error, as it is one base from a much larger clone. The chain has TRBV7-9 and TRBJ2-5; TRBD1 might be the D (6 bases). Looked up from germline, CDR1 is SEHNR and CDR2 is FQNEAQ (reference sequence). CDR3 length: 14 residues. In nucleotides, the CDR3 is TGTGCCAGCAGCTTGGGGGCCCACCAAGAGACCCAGCACTTC. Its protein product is CASSLGAHQETQHF. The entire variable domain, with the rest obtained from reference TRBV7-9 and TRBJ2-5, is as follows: DTGVSQNPRHKITKRGQNVTFRCDPISEHNRLYWYRQTLGQGPEFLTYFQNEAQLEKSRLLSDRFSAERPKGSFSTLEIQRTEQGDSAMYLCASSLGAHQETQHFGPGTRLLVL.

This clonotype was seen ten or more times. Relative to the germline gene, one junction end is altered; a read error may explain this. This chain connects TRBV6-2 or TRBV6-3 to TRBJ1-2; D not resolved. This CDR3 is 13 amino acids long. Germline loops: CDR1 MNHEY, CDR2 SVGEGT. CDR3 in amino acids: CAGRYNVHYGYTF. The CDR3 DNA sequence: TGTGCCGGCAGATACAACGTGCACTATGGCTACACCTTC.

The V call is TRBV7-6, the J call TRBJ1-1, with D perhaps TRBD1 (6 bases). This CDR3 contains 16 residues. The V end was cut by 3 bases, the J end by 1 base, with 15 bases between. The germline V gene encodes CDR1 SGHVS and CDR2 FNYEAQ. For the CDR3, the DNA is TGTGCCAGCAGCTTCGGGAGGGGGACCTCGAACACTGAAGCTTTCTTT. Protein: CASSFGRGTSNTEAFF.

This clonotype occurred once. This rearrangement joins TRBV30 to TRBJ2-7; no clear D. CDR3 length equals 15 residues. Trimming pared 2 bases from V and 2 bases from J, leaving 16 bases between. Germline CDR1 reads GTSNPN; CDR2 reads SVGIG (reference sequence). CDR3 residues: CAWSSQAKDPYEQYF. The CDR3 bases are TGTGCCTGGAGTTCCCAGGCTAAGGACCCCTACGAGCAGTACTTC.

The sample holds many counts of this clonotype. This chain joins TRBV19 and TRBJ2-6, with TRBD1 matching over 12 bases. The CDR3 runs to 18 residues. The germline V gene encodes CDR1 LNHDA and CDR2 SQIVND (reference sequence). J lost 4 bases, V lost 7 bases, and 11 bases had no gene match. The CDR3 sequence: CASNKGQGAQWGANVLTF. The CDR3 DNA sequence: TGTGCCAGTAACAAGGGACAGGGGGCGCAATGGGGGGCCAACGTCCTGACTTTC.

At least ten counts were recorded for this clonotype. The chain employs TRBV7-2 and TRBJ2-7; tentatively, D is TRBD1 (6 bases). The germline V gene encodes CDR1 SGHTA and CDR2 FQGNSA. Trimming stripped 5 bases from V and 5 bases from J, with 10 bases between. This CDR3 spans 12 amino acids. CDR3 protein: CASSRQVNEQYF. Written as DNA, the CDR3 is TGTGCCAGCAGCAGACAGGTCAACGAGCAGTACTTC.

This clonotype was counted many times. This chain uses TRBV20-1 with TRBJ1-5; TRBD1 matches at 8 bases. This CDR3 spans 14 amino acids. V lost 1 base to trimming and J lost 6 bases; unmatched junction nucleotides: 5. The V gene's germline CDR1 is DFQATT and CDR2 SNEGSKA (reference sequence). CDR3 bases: TGCAGTGCTAGAGCCCAACAGGGGGGTCAGCCCCAGCATTTT. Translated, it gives CSARAQQGGQPQHF.

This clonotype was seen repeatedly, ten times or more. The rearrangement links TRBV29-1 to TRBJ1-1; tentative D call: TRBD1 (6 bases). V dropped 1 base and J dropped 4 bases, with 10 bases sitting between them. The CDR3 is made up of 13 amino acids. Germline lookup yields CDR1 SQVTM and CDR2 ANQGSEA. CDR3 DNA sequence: TGCAGCGTTGAAGTCGGACAGAGCACTGAAGCTTTCTTT. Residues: CSVEVGQSTEAFF.

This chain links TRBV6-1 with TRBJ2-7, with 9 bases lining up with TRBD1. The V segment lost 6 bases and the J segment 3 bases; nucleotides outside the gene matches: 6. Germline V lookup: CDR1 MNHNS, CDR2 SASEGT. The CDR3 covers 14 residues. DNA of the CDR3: TGTGCCAGCAGCAGGACAGGGGAAAACTACGAGCAGTACTTC. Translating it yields CASSRTGENYEQYF.

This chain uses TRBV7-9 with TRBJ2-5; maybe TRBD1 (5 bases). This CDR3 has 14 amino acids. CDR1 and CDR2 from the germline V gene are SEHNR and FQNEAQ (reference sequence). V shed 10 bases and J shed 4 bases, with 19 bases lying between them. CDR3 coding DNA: TGTGCCAACAGGCGTCTGGGGCAGTCAGAGACCCAGTACTTC. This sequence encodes CANRRLGQSETQYF. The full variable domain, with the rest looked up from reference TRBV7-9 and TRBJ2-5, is DTGVSQNPRHKITKRGQNVTFRCDPISEHNRLYWYRQTLGQGPEFLTYFQNEAQLEKSRLLSDRFSAERPKGSFSTLEIQRTEQGDSAMYLCANRRLGQSETQYFGPGTRLLVL.

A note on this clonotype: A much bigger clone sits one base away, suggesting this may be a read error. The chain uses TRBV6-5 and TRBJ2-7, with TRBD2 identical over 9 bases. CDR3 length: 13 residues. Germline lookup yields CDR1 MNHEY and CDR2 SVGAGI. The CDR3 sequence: CASSSGLAYEQDF. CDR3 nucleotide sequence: TGTGCCAGCAGTTCGGGACTAGCTTACGAGCAGGACTTC.

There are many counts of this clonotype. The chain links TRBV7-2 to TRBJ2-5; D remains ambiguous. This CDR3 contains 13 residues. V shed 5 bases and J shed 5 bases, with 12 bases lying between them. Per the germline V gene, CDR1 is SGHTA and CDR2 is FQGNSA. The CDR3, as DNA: TGTGCCAGCAGCCCTGACCTCATGGAGACCCAGTACTTC. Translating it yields CASSPDLMETQYF.

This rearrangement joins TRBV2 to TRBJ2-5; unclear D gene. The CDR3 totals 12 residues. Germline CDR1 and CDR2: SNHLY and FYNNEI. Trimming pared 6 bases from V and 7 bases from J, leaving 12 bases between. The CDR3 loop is CASRESLGTQYF. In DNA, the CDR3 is TGTGCCAGCAGGGAGTCCCTGGGGACCCAGTACTTC.

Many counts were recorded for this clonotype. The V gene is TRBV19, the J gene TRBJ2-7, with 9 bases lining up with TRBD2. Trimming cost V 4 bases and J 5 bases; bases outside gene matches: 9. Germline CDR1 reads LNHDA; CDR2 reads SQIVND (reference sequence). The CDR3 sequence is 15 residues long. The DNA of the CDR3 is TGTGCCAGTAGTACCGCGGGAGGGGGGCGCGACGAGCAGTACTTC. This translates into CASSTAGGGRDEQYF.

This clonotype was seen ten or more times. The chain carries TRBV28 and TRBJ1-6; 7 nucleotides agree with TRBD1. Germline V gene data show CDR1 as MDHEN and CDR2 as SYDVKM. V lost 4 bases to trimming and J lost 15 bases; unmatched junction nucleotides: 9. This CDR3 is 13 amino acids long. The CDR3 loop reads CASSYHGTEVLHF. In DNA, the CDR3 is TGTGCCAGCAGTTATCATGGGACAGAGGTCCTCCACTTT.

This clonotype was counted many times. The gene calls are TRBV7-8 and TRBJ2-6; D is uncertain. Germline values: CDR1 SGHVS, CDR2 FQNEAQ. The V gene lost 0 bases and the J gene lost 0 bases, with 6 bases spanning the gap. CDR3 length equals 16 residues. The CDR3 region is CASSLAPYSGANVLTF. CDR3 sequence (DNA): TGTGCCAGCAGCTTAGCGCCTTACTCTGGGGCCAACGTCCTGACTTTC.

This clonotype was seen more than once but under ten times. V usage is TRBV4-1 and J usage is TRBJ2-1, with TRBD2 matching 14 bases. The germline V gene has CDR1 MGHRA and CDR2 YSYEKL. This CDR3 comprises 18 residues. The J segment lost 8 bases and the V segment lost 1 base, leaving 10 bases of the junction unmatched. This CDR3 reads CASSQGLAGGPSSYEQFF. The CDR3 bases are TGCGCCAGCAGCCAAGGACTAGCGGGAGGGCCGTCTTCCTATGAGCAGTTCTTC.

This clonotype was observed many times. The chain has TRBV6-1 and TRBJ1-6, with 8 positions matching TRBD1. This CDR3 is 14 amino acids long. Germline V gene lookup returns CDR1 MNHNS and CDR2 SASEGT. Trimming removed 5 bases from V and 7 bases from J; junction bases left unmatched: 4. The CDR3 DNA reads TGTGCCAGCAGTAAAGACAGGGGAAATTCACCCCTCCACTTT. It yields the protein CASSKDRGNSPLHF.

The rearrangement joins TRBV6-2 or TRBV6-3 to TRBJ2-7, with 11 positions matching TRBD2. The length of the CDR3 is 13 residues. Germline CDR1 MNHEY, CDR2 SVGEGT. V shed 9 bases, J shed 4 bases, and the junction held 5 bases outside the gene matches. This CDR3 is CASVGLAVYEQYF. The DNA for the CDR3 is TGTGCCAGTGTGGGACTAGCGGTATACGAGCAGTACTTC.

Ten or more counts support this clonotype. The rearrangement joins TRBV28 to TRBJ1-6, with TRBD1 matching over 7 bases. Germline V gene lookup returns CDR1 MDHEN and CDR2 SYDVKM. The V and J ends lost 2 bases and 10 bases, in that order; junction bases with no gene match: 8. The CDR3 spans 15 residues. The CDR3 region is CASSLDAGGYSPLHF. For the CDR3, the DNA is TGTGCCAGCAGTTTAGATGCAGGGGGTTACTCACCCCTCCACTTT.

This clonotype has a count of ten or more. The CDR3 is CASRDYHYEQYF. In DNA, the CDR3 is TGTGCCAGCCGGGACTACCACTACGAGCAGTACTTC. This chain joins TRBV10-3 and TRBJ2-7, with 7 bases that match TRBD2. In germline, CDR1 is ENHRY, CDR2 SYGVKD. The CDR3 covers 12 residues. With 10 bases clipped from V and 3 bases from J, the junction kept 6 bases outside the gene matches.